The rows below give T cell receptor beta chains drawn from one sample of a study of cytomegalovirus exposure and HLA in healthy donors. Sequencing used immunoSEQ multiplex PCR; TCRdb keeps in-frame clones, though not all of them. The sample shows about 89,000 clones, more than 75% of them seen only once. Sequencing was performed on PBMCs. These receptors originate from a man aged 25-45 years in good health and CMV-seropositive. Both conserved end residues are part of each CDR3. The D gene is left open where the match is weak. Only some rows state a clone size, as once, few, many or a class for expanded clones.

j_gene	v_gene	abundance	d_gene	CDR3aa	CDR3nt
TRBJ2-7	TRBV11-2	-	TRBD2	CASSLYGRASHEQYF	TGTGCCAGCAGCTTATACGGGAGGGCCTCCCACGAGCAGTACTTC
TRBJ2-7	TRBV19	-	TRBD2	CASSGGLAIPYEQYF	TGTGCCAGTAGTGGGGGACTAGCGATCCCCTACGAGCAGTACTTC
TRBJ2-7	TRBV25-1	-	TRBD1	CASSEEGQDYEQYF	TGTGCCAGCAGTGAGGAAGGACAGGACTACGAGCAGTACTTC
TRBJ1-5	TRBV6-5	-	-	CASRKGGSNQPQHF	TGTGCCAGCAGAAAGGGAGGAAGCAATCAGCCCCAGCATTTT
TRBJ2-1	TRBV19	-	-	CASSGSGAYNEQFF	TGTGCCAGTAGTGGCTCCGGGGCCTACAATGAGCAGTTCTTC
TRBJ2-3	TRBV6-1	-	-	CASRSDTSTDTQYF	TGTGCCAGCAGAAGTGACACTAGCACAGATACGCAGTATTTT
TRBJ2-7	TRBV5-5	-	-	CASSQDSYSYEQYF	TGTGCCAGCAGCCAGGACAGCTACTCCTACGAGCAGTACTTC
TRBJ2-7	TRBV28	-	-	CASSLAGTYEQYF	TGTGCCAGCAGTTTAGCGGGGACCTACGAGCAGTACTTC
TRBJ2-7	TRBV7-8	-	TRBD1	CASSLPGQGSYEQYF	TGTGCCAGCAGCCTGCCAGGACAGGGCTCCTACGAGCAGTACTTC
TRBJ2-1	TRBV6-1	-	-	CASSDREVNNEQFF	TGTGCCAGCAGTGACAGGGAAGTAAACAATGAGCAGTTCTTC
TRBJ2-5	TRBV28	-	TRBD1	CASSPAGTGGETQYF	TGTGCCAGCAGTCCAGCTGGGACAGGGGGAGAGACCCAGTACTTC
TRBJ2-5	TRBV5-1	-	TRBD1	CASSDGQGAGETQYF	TGCGCCAGCAGCGATGGACAGGGGGCGGGGGAGACCCAGTACTTC
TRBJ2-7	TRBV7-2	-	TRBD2	CASSKTSGRLGEQYF	TGTGCCAGCAGCAAAACGAGCGGGAGGTTGGGCGAGCAGTACTTC
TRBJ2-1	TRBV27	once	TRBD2	CASRLGTSGRVEQFF	TGTGCCAGCAGGCTCGGGACTAGCGGGAGGGTCGAGCAGTTCTTC
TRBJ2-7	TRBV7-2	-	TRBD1	CASSSGTGIFYEQYF	TGTGCCAGCAGCTCTGGGACAGGGATCTTCTACGAGCAGTACTTC
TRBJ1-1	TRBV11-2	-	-	CASSLGIGGKVTEAFF	TGTGCCAGCAGCTTAGGAATTGGGGGGAAGGTCACTGAAGCTTTCTTT
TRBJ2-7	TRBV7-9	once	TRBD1	CASSWGQDSYEQYF	TGTGCCAGCAGCTGGGGACAGGACTCCTACGAGCAGTACTTC
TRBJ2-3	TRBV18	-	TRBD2	CASSPNLAGGGTDTQYF	TGTGCCAGCTCACCTAATCTAGCGGGAGGAGGCACAGATACGCAGTATTTT
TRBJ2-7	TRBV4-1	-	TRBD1	CASGRGDRAEQYF	TGCGCCAGCGGTCGAGGGGACAGGGCCGAGCAGTACTTC
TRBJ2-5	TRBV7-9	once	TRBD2	CASSPSRRGGRYVETQYF	TGTGCCAGCAGCCCCTCCCGAAGGGGCGGGAGGTATGTAGAGACCCAGTACTTC
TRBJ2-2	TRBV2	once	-	CASQVGPDRNTGELFF	TGTGCCAGCCAAGTGGGCCCCGACCGTAACACCGGGGAGCTGTTTTTT
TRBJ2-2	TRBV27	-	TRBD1	CASSTGQGISMNTGELFF	TGTGCCAGCAGTACAGGACAGGGGATATCTATGAACACCGGGGAGCTGTTTTTT
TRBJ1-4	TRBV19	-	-	CASSNLVEEKLFF	TGTGCCAGTAGTAACTTGGTTGAAGAGAAACTGTTTTTT
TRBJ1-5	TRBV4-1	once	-	CASSHVVFRRTNQPQHF	TGCGCCAGCAGCCACGTAGTTTTTAGACGGACTAATCAGCCCCAGCATTTT
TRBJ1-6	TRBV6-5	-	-	CASSAGGTYNSPLHF	TGTGCCAGCAGCGCGGGGGGGACCTATAATTCACCCCTCCACTTT
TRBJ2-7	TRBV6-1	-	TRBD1	CASSRTGDFTYEQYF	TGTGCCAGCTCTAGGACAGGGGATTTTACCTACGAGCAGTACTTC
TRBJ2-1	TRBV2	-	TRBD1	CAIIPGQYYNEQFF	TGTGCCATCATCCCGGGACAGTACTACAATGAGCAGTTCTTC
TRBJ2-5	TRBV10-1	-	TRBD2	CASSESSLAGALETQYF	TGCGCCAGCAGTGAGTCCTCCCTAGCGGGAGCACTGGAGACCCAGTACTTC
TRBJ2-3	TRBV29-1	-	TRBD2	CSVVGTKDTQYF	TGCAGCGTCGTAGGGACTAAGGATACGCAGTATTTT
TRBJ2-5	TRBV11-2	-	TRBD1	CASSSPPGTGPRETQYF	TGTGCCAGCAGCTCCCCTCCCGGGACAGGACCACGAGAGACCCAGTACTTC
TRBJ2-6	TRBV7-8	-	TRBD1	CASSSRDRGLTGANVLTF	TGTGCCAGCAGCTCCCGGGACAGGGGGCTAACTGGGGCCAACGTCCTGACTTTC
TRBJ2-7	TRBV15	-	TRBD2	CATSRDWEGTHEQYF	TGTGCCACCAGCAGAGATTGGGAGGGGACCCACGAGCAGTACTTC
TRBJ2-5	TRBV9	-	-	CASSVEGLGETQYF	TGTGCCAGCAGCGTAGAGGGGTTGGGAGAGACCCAGTACTTC
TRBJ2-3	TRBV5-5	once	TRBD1	CASSSRPRQGVTDTQYF	TGTGCCAGCAGCTCCAGGCCTCGACAGGGGGTCACAGATACGCAGTATTTT
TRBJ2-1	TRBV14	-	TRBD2	CASSPTSGGYNEQFF	TGTGCCAGCAGCCCAACTAGCGGGGGATACAATGAGCAGTTCTTC
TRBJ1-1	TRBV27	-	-	CASSSNRERDTEAFF	TGTGCCAGCAGTAGCAACAGGGAACGGGACACTGAAGCTTTCTTT
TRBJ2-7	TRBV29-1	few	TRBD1	CSALIGTDYEQYF	TGCAGCGCCCTAATCGGGACAGACTACGAGCAGTACTTC
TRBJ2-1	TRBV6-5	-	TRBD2	CASSKSGRLKQFF	TGTGCCAGCAGTAAATCCGGGAGGCTGAAGCAGTTCTTC
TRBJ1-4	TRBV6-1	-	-	CASSELQGTNEKLFF	TGTGCCAGCAGTGAACTCCAGGGCACTAATGAAAAACTGTTTTTT
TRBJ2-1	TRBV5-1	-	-	CASRERSSYNEQFF	TGCGCCAGCAGAGAGCGGAGCTCCTACAATGAGCAGTTCTTC
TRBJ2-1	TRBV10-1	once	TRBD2	CASSERLAGGYYNEQFF	TGCGCCAGCAGTGAAAGGCTAGCGGGAGGCTACTACAATGAGCAGTTCTTC
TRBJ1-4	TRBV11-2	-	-	CASSFTGTRNEKLFF	TGTGCCAGCAGCTTCACCGGGACAAGAAATGAAAAACTGTTTTTT
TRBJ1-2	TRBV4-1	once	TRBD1	CASSQEAQGDTF	TGCGCCAGCAGCCAAGAAGCCCAGGGGGACACCTTC
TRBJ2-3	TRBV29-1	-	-	CSGTKDGTDTQYF	TGCAGCGGAACTAAGGATGGAACAGATACGCAGTATTTT
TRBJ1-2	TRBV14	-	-	CASSQAGVGNYGYTF	TGTGCCAGCAGCCAAGCAGGGGTCGGTAACTATGGCTACACCTTC
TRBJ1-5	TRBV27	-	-	CASGLLGADQPQHF	TGTGCCAGCGGTTTACTAGGGGCTGATCAGCCCCAGCATTTT
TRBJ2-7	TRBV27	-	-	CASSLRTHYEQYF	TGTGCCAGCAGCCTGAGGACTCACTACGAGCAGTACTTC
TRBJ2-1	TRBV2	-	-	CASNGDYNEQFF	TGTGCCAGCAACGGTGACTACAATGAGCAGTTCTTC
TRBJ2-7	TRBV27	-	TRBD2	CASSLAGEEFYEQYF	TGTGCCAGCAGTTTAGCGGGAGAAGAGTTCTACGAGCAGTACTTC
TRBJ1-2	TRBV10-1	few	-	CASSEPGGSYTF	TGCGCCAGCAGTGAACCGGGGGGAAGCTACACCTTC
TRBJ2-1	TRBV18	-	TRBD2	CASSPGTSGSYNEQFF	TGTGCCAGCTCCCCCGGGACTAGCGGGTCATACAATGAGCAGTTCTTC
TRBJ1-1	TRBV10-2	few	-	CASSEVLGARVEAFF	TGCGCCAGCAGTGAGGTCCTGGGGGCGAGAGTCGAAGCTTTCTTT
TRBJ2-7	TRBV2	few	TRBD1	CASSGDSGSYEQYF	TGTGCCAGCAGTGGGGACAGCGGCTCCTACGAGCAGTACTTC